Listed here are 6 T cell receptor beta chains from one sample, sequenced in a study of blood T cells in healthy people across ages. With a J-beta primer mix and a sample-barcoded 5' primer, a second PCR ran about 7 to 12 cycles. MiXCR, applied by TCRdb to the 5' RACE reads, yields one record per CDR3 protein. The repertoire holds 1 million or so distinct CDR3 sequences, with around 43% as singletons. Sequenced material: blood. The receptors were gathered from a woman aged 55-75 years in good health.

This clonotype was seen more than once but under ten times. The chain employs TRBV5-8 and TRBJ1-5; TRBD1 is a possible D gene (5 bases). This CDR3 comprises 15 residues. The V and J ends lost 5 bases and 7 bases respectively, with 19 bases between them. Germline-derived CDR1 and CDR2 are SGHTS and YDEGEE. Here the CDR3 reads CASSHGTYERQPQHF. The CDR3 DNA follows: TGTGCCAGCAGTCACGGGACCTACGAGAGACAGCCCCAGCATTTT.

The V and J genes are TRBV14 and TRBJ2-6; D call uncertain. This CDR3 contains 16 residues. The V end was cut by 6 bases, the J end by 2 bases, with 14 bases between. Germline V CDR1 and CDR2: SGHDN, FVKESK. CDR3 protein: CASSRGASTGANVLTF. In DNA form, the CDR3 reads TGTGCCAGCAGTCGAGGAGCTAGTACTGGGGCCAACGTCCTGACTTTC.

This chain connects TRBV14 to TRBJ2-7; 7 nucleotides match TRBD2. Germline V gene lookup returns CDR1 SGHDN and CDR2 FVKESK. The V segment lost 4 bases and the J segment 5 bases; nucleotides outside the gene matches: 5. CDR3 length: 13 residues. The CDR3 DNA reads TGTGCCAGCAGCCGGCGGGAGACCGACGAGCAGTACTTC. Encoded protein: CASSRRETDEQYF.

This clonotype appeared a few times. The chain carries TRBV7-9 and TRBJ2-5, with D perhaps TRBD1 (7 bases). The CDR3 has 15 residues. Germline loops: CDR1 SEHNR, CDR2 FQNEAQ (reference sequence). V was pared by 3 bases and J by 1 base, with 12 bases between. This CDR3 is CASSFRGRLQETQYF. The CDR3 DNA sequence: TGTGCCAGCAGCTTCAGGGGGAGGCTCCAAGAGACCCAGTACTTC.

V is TRBV5-4 and J is TRBJ2-5, with D maybe TRBD1 (6 bases). CDR3 length: 15 residues. Germline V gives CDR1 SGHNT, CDR2 YYREEE (reference sequence). Trimming removed 0 bases at V and 3 bases at J, with 12 bases between. CDR3 coding DNA: TGTGCCAGCAGCTTGGCCGGACAGACCGAAGAGACCCAGTACTTC. It encodes CASSLAGQTEETQYF.

The V and J genes are TRBV5-1 and TRBJ2-3, with 7 bases fitting TRBD2. From germline, CDR1 is SGHRS and CDR2 YFSETQ. The CDR3 is made up of 16 amino acids. Trimming took 0 bases from V and 1 from J; bases not matched to a gene: 5. CDR3 amino acids: CASSLDRAGGTDTQYF. As DNA, the CDR3 is TGCGCCAGCAGCTTGGATCGGGCGGGAGGCACAGATACGCAGTATTTT.